The T cell receptor (beta chain) described here comes from a study of early T cells in non-severe SARS-CoV-2 infection. TCRdb redid the calling of the 5' RACE reads with MiXCR, one entry per CDR3 protein. The sample consists of tens of thousands of distinct CDR3 sequences, roughly an eighth of them appearing once. There are a few counts of this clonotype. The sequenced sample was whole blood. This sequence originates from an adult who was a healthcare worker with PCR-confirmed SARS-CoV-2 infection or an uninfected control (not recorded which).

The DNA for the CDR3 is TGTGCCAGCAGGGACACCGGGGAGCTGTTTTTT. This codes for CASRDTGELFF. J is TRBJ2-2 and V is TRBV6-1, with no clear D. The germline V and J ends were trimmed by 6 bases and 3 bases, with 2 bases remaining between them. The CDR3 runs 11 residues. Per germline, CDR1 MNHNS and CDR2 SASEGT.